The 24 T cell receptor beta chains in this list originate from one sample, sequenced in a study of T cells in Graves' hyperthyroidism and ophthalmopathy. RNA transcripts provided the source from which TCR beta CDR3 regions were amplified. The HTBI primer set drove a first-round RT-PCR of the TCR CDR3. In TCRdb, the multiplex PCR reads were re-called with MiXCR into one record per CDR3 protein. Of 350,000 or so distinct CDR3 sequences detected, 15% to 20% appear once; the ten largest clones hold less than 65%. Input material: blood. The receptors originated from a woman in her forties or fifties with Graves' hyperthyroidism.

This clonotype was seen more than once but under ten times. The chain links TRBV4-1 to TRBJ2-5; D is unresolved. CDR3 length: 15 amino acids. The germline gives CDR1 MGHRA, CDR2 YSYEKL. Trimming removed 0 bases from V and 2 bases from J, with 10 bases in between. In DNA form, the CDR3 reads TGCGCCAGCAGCCAAGATCACCCATTACAAGAGACCCAGTACTTC. Translating it yields CASSQDHPLQETQYF.

This clonotype was seen more than once but under ten times. The chain uses TRBV6-2 or TRBV6-3 and TRBJ2-7; 10 positions agree with TRBD2. The CDR3 spans 16 residues. V dropped 0 bases and J dropped 0; count of bases not matched to a gene: 2. Germline CDR1 MNHEY, CDR2 SVGEGT. The CDR3 coding sequence is TGTGCCAGCAGTTACTCACCTAGCGGGAGCTCCTACGAGCAGTACTTC. Amino acid sequence: CASSYSPSGSSYEQYF.

The chain recombines TRBV6-5 with TRBJ2-1, with unresolved D. Germline V gives CDR1 MNHEY, CDR2 SVGAGI. There are 12 residues in the CDR3. The V gene lost 0 bases and the J gene lost 10 bases, with 7 bases spanning the gap. This chain's CDR3 is CASSYSSSEQFF. CDR3 nucleotides: TGTGCCAGCAGTTACTCTAGCAGCGAGCAGTTCTTC.

This clonotype was seen only a few times. V and J are TRBV9 and TRBJ1-2; D call uncertain. Trimming took off 1 base at V and 2 bases at J, with 9 bases between the two ends. Germline-derived CDR1 and CDR2 are SGDLS and YYNGEE. The CDR3 is 14 residues long. CDR3 nucleotide sequence: TGTGCCAGCAGCGTACAATTGGGGAACTATGGCTACACCTTC. It is translated as CASSVQLGNYGYTF. The full variable domain, its missing parts supplied by reference TRBV9 and TRBJ1-2, is DSGVTQTPKHLITATGQRVTLRCSPRSGDLSVYWYQQSLDQGLQFLIQYYNGEERAKGNILERFSAQQFPDLHSELNLSSLELGDSALYFCASSVQLGNYGYTFGSGTRLTVV.

The genes are TRBV6-1 and TRBJ1-2; no clear D. The CDR3 runs to 14 residues. Trimming removed 7 bases at V and 3 bases at J, with 15 bases between. CDR1 is MNHNS, CDR2 SASEGT, per germline. CDR3 in amino acids: CASKGREYDYGYTF. CDR3 coding DNA: TGTGCCAGCAAGGGTCGGGAATACGACTATGGCTACACCTTC.

This clonotype was seen only a few times. The chain uses TRBV3-1 and TRBJ2-3; D is tentatively TRBD1 or TRBD2 (5 bases each). Deletions cut 0 bases from V and 6 bases from J, with 22 bases between. The germline CDR1 and CDR2 sequences are LGHDT and YNNKEL (reference sequence). The CDR3 has 18 residues. The DNA of the CDR3 is TGTGCCAGCAGCCAAGATCATGGGGGACGGGGCCCTGTCGATACGCAGTATTTT. This translates into CASSQDHGGRGPVDTQYF.

J is TRBJ2-1 and V is TRBV7-2, with TRBD2 matching 9 bases. With V trimmed by 4 bases and J by 8 bases, 12 bases remained unmatched. The germline gives CDR1 SGHTA, CDR2 FQGNSA. The CDR3 has 16 amino acids. The CDR3 region has the DNA TGTGCCAGCAGCTCGCCCGGGATTAGCGGGAGAGATGAGCAGTTCTTC. Translation gives CASSSPGISGRDEQFF.

This clonotype was seen only a few times. The chain employs TRBV7-2 and TRBJ2-5; D gene uncertain. This CDR3 has 13 residues. The V gene lost 5 bases and the J gene lost 4 bases, with 11 bases spanning the gap. Looked up from germline, CDR1 is SGHTA and CDR2 is FQGNSA. This CDR3 reads CASSKDRLETQYF. The DNA of the CDR3 is TGTGCCAGCAGCAAGGACCGGTTAGAGACCCAGTACTTC.

This chain joins TRBV5-1 and TRBJ1-2; D perhaps matches TRBD1 (5 bases). Germline CDR1 SGHRS, CDR2 YFSETQ. The V end lost 3 bases, the J end lost 3 bases, and 15 bases lay between the germline ends. The CDR3 is 15 amino acids. The CDR3 reads CASSWGVYSHYGYTF. The CDR3 coding sequence is TGCGCCAGCAGCTGGGGGGTCTACAGTCACTATGGCTACACCTTC.

This chain uses TRBV18 with TRBJ2-7; D tentatively fits TRBD1 or TRBD2 (5 bases each). CDR3 size: 13 residues. V lost 6 bases and J lost 0, with 9 bases in between. CDR1 is KGHSH and CDR2 is LQKENI in the germline V gene. In DNA, the CDR3 is TGTGCCAGCTCCGGGACCTCCTCCTACGAGCAGTACTTC. Encoded protein: CASSGTSSYEQYF.

This clonotype was seen repeatedly, ten times or more. The rearrangement links TRBV12-3 or TRBV12-4 to TRBJ2-1; 9 positions match TRBD1. The CDR3 totals 15 residues. V lost 6 bases to trimming and J lost 4 bases; unmatched junction nucleotides: 7. The CDR3 nucleotides are TGTGCCAGCAGGAGGACCGGGACAGGGTACAATGAGCAGTTCTTC. Translation gives CASRRTGTGYNEQFF.

This clonotype was observed a few times. The V call is TRBV5-5, the J call TRBJ2-1, with D perhaps TRBD1 or TRBD2 (6 bases each). Germline-derived CDR1 and CDR2 are SGHKS and YYEKEE (reference sequence). CDR3 length: 15 amino acids. The V and J ends lost 1 base and 1 base respectively, with 9 bases between them. The CDR3 DNA reads TGTGCCAGCAGCTTGACAGGGACTTCCTACAATGAGCAGTTCTTC. Translated, it gives CASSLTGTSYNEQFF.

The chain carries TRBV27 and TRBJ2-3; the match to TRBD2 covers 10 bases. Germline lookup yields CDR1 MNHEY and CDR2 SMNVEV (reference sequence). This CDR3 has 18 residues. Trimming took 3 bases from V and 4 from J; bases not matched to a gene: 13. The DNA for the CDR3 is TGTGCCAGCAGTTTCAGTAGCGGGGGGTTGGGCTTCGCAGATACGCAGTATTTT. It is translated as CASSFSSGGLGFADTQYF.

The chain has TRBV11-2 and TRBJ2-7; possible D gene TRBD2, 5 bases. Between the trimmed V and J ends, which lost 4 bases and 4 bases, there was a span of 14 bases. This CDR3 contains 14 residues. Germline V CDR1 and CDR2: SGHAT, FQNNGV. The CDR3 nucleotides read TGTGCCAGCAGCTCCAAGGCGGGTGGGTACGAGCAGTACTTC. Translated, it gives CASSSKAGGYEQYF. The whole variable domain, remainder taken from reference TRBV11-2 and TRBJ2-7, is EAGVAQSPRYKIIEKRQSVAFWCNPISGHATLYWYQQILGQGPKLLIQFQNNGVVDDSQLPKDRFSAERLKGVDSTLKIQPAKLEDSAVYLCASSSKAGGYEQYFGPGTRLTVT.

This clonotype was found many times. V gene TRBV20-1 combines with J gene TRBJ1-1; the match to TRBD1 covers 8 bases. V lost 0 bases and J lost 4; bases outside the gene matches: 10. The CDR3 covers 16 residues. CDR1 DFQATT and CDR2 SNEGSKA come from the germline V gene (reference sequence). The CDR3 loop reads CSARDPRTGTSTEAFF. CDR3 DNA: TGCAGTGCTAGAGATCCCAGGACAGGGACGAGCACTGAAGCTTTCTTT.

In its sample, this clonotype was seen many times. The rearrangement uses TRBV18 and TRBJ2-7; 8 bases line up with TRBD2. With V trimmed by 3 bases and J by 2 bases, 6 bases remained unmatched. Germline V gene lookup returns CDR1 KGHSH and CDR2 LQKENI. CDR3 size: 15 residues. CDR3 nucleotides: TGTGCCAGCTCACCTGCGGGGGGCGCCCCCTACGAGCAGTACGTC. Protein: CASSPAGGAPYEQYV.

This clonotype was seen at least ten times. CDR3 sequence: CASSLVRETQYF. CDR3 coding DNA: TGTGCCAGCAGCTTAGTACGGGAGACCCAGTACTTC. The chain uses TRBV11-2 and TRBJ2-5, with D unresolved. Germline CDR1 and CDR2: SGHAT and FQNNGV. The V end lost 1 base, the J end lost 5 bases, and 5 bases lay between the germline ends. The CDR3 length is 12 residues.

V gene TRBV7-3 combines with J gene TRBJ2-1; TRBD2 is a possible D gene (6 bases). The CDR3 length is 14 residues. Germline CDR1 is SGHTA and CDR2 is FQGTGA. With 5 bases removed from V and 5 bases from J, the gap between germline ends came to 13 bases. The CDR3 loop is CASSPGDWDNEQFF. The DNA for the CDR3 is TGTGCCAGCAGCCCTGGGGACTGGGACAATGAGCAGTTCTTC.

The rearrangement joins TRBV7-9 to TRBJ2-7; 10 nucleotides align to TRBD1. The CDR3 is 16 residues long. Trimming took 5 bases from V and 0 from J; bases not matched to a gene: 7. The germline gives CDR1 SEHNR, CDR2 FQNEAQ (reference sequence). CDR3 sequence: CASSPPGQGDSYEQYF. Written as DNA, the CDR3 is TGTGCCAGCAGCCCGCCTGGACAGGGGGACTCCTACGAGCAGTACTTC.

This clonotype showed up many times. The chain uses TRBV6-1 and TRBJ1-1; no firm D call. Trimming removed 7 bases at V and 3 bases at J, with 15 bases between. The length of the CDR3 is 14 residues. Germline loops: CDR1 MNHNS, CDR2 SASEGT. The CDR3 DNA reads as TGTGCCAGCACCTTTCACGCCCGGGACACTGAAGCTTTCTTT. It yields the protein CASTFHARDTEAFF.

This clonotype was found a few times. The V call is TRBV2, the J call TRBJ1-4, with D hard to call. The CDR3 loop spans 16 amino acids. V lost 6 bases and J lost 0, with 14 bases in between. Germline-derived CDR1 and CDR2 are SNHLY and FYNNEI. DNA for the CDR3: TGTGCCAGCAGACGGAGGGCTTACGCAACTAATGAAAAACTGTTTTTT. Its translation: CASRRRAYATNEKLFF.

The table lists this clonotype with many counts. The chain combines TRBV6-1 with TRBJ2-7, with D possibly TRBD1 on 6 matching bases. CDR1 MNHNS and CDR2 SASEGT come from the germline V gene. The V gene lost 6 bases and the J gene lost 3 bases, with 15 bases spanning the gap. This CDR3 is 14 amino acids long. For the CDR3, the DNA is TGTGCCAGCAGCGACCCCGGGACAAACTACGAGCAGTACGTC. Encoded protein: CASSDPGTNYEQYV.

Ten or more counts support this clonotype. This chain connects TRBV11-2 to TRBJ2-1; TRBD2 matches 7 bases. Germline trimming cut 6 bases from V and 0 bases from J; bases unmatched to any gene: 5. The germline V gene has CDR1 SGHAT and CDR2 FQNNGV. The CDR3 runs to 15 residues. CDR3: CASSPGTNSYNEQFF. In nucleotides, the CDR3 is TGTGCCAGCAGTCCCGGGACTAACTCCTACAATGAGCAGTTCTTC.

This clonotype was found many times. The rearrangement uses TRBV11-2 and TRBJ2-1; 8 nucleotides agree with TRBD2. With V trimmed by 7 bases and J by 2 bases, 7 bases remained unmatched. The CDR3 consists of 15 residues. Per germline, CDR1 SGHAT and CDR2 FQNNGV. The CDR3 region is CASTISGGPYNEQFF. DNA of the CDR3: TGTGCCAGCACAATAAGCGGGGGCCCCTACAATGAGCAGTTCTTC.